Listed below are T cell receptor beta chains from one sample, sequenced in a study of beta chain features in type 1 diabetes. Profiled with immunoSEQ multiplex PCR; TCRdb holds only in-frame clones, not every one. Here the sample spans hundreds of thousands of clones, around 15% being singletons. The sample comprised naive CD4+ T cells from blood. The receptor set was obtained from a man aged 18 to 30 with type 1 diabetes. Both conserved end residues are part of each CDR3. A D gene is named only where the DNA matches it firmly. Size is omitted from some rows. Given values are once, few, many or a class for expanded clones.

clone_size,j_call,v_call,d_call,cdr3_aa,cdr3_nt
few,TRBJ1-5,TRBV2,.,CASSEQGPNQPQHF,TGTGCCAGCAGTGAACAGGGGCCTAATCAGCCCCAGCATTTT
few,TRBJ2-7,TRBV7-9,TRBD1,CASAGGEQYF,TGTGCCAGCGCAGGGGGCGAGCAGTACTTC
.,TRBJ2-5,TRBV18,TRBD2,CASSPREGPQETQYF,TGTGCCAGCTCACCCAGGGAGGGACCCCAAGAGACCCAGTACTTC
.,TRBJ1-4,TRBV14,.,CASSHRGTANEKLFF,TGTGCCAGCAGCCATAGGGGGACGGCTAATGAAAAACTGTTTTTT
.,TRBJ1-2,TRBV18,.,CASSPLMRQNGYTF,TGTGCCAGCTCTCCGCTAATGAGACAGAATGGCTACACCTTC
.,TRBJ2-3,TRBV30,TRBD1,CALPPTGASTDTQYF,TGTGCCTTACCTCCGACAGGGGCAAGCACAGATACGCAGTATTTT
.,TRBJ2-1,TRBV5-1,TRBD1,CASSLDRGGNEQFF,TGCGCCAGCAGCCTCGACAGGGGCGGAAATGAGCAGTTCTTC
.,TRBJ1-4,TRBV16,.,CASSQSRTSTNEKLFF,TGTGCCAGCAGCCAATCGAGGACCTCAACTAATGAAAAACTGTTTTTT
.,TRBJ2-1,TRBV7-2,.,CASSLVGASAYNEQFF,TGTGCCAGCAGCTTAGTTGGCGCTAGTGCCTACAATGAGCAGTTCTTC
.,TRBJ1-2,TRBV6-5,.,CASSLLGAGDYGYTF,TGTGCCAGCAGCCTACTAGGGGCCGGCGACTATGGCTACACCTTC
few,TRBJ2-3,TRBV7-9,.,CASSSPFMDTQYF,TGTGCCAGCAGCTCTCCTTTTATGGATACGCAGTATTTT
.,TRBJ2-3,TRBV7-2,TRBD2,CASSLAELAGGTDTQYF,TGTGCCAGCAGCTTAGCAGAGCTAGCGGGGGGGACAGATACGCAGTATTTT
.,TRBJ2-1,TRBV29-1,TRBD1,CSVEGLRDRGNREQFF,TGCAGCGTTGAAGGCCTCCGGGACAGGGGAAATCGTGAGCAGTTCTTC
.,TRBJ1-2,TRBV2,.,CASSAQERAGYTF,TGTGCCAGCAGTGCTCAGGAGAGGGCCGGCTACACCTTC
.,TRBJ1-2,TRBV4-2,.,CASSQEVDSRLSYGYTF,TGTGCCAGCAGCCAAGAGGTGGACTCCAGGTTATCCTATGGCTACACCTTC
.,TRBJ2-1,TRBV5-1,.,CASSATGTMDYNEQFF,TGCGCCAGCAGCGCCACCGGGACCATGGATTACAATGAGCAGTTCTTC
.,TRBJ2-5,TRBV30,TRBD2,CAWSVSGGRETQYF,TGTGCCTGGAGTGTAAGCGGGGGCCGAGAGACCCAGTACTTC
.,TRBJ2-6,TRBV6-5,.,CASSPIGPGANVLTF,TGTGCCAGCAGTCCGATCGGACCTGGGGCCAACGTCCTGACTTTC
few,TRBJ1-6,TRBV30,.,CATGRVTGGNNSPLHF,TGTGCCACAGGAAGAGTAACTGGGGGCAATAATTCACCCCTCCACTTT
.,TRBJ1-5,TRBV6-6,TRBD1,CASRSGGLGQPQHF,TGTGCCAGCAGGTCAGGGGGGTTAGGTCAGCCCCAGCATTTT
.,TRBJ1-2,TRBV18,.,CASSPKGVLDYGYTF,TGTGCCAGCTCACCAAAAGGGGTGCTTGACTATGGCTACACCTTC
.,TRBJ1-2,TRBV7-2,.,CASSGAGRAYGYTF,TGTGCCAGCAGCGGGGCAGGGAGAGCCTATGGCTACACCTTC
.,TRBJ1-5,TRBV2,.,CASSPTWVSNQPQHF,TGTGCCAGCAGTCCCACGTGGGTCAGCAATCAGCCCCAGCATTTT
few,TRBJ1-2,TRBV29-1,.,CSVYISGRGYGYTF,TGCAGCGTTTATATTTCGGGACGGGGCTATGGCTACACCTTC
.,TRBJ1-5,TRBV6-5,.,CASSDSLNQPQHF,TGTGCCAGCAGTGACTCCCTCAATCAGCCCCAGCATTTT
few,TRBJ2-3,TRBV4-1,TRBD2,CASSQGSSGRASTDTQYF,TGCGCCAGCAGCCAAGGCTCTAGCGGGAGGGCTAGCACAGATACGCAGTATTTT
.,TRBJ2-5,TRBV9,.,CTSSGFQGSQETQYF,TGTACCAGCAGCGGATTTCAGGGTAGTCAAGAGACCCAGTACTTC
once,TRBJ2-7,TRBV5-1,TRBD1,CASSLARTGAFYEQYF,TGCGCCAGCAGCTTGGCCCGGACAGGGGCCTTCTACGAGCAGTACTTC
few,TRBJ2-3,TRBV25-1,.,CASSEYAGSTDTQYF,TGTGCCAGCAGTGAATACGCGGGGAGCACAGATACGCAGTATTTT
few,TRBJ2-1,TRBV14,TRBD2,CASSQGTSGGAYNEQFF,TGTGCCAGCAGCCAAGGGACTAGCGGGGGGGCCTACAATGAGCAGTTCTTC
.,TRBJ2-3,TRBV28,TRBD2,CASSFGGGGTDTQYF,TGTGCCAGCAGTTTTGGCGGGGGTGGCACAGATACGCAGTATTTT
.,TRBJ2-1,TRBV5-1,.,CASSRLDNNEQFF,TGCGCCAGCAGCCGCCTTGATAACAATGAGCAGTTCTTC
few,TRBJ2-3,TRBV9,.,CASSVEANTDTQYF,TGTGCCAGCAGCGTAGAGGCTAACACAGATACGCAGTATTTT
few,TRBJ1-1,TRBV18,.,CASSPDRKNTEAFF,TGTGCCAGCTCACCCGACAGGAAGAACACTGAAGCTTTCTTT
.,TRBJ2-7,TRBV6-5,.,CAIAGTLSYEQYF,TGTGCCATTGCCGGGACACTGTCCTACGAGCAGTACTTC
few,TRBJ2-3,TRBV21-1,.,CASYRGLGDTQYF,TGTGCCAGCTACAGGGGGCTTGGGGATACGCAGTATTTT
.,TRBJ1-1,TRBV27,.,CASSFGGGNTEAFF,TGTGCCAGCAGTTTCGGGGGCGGGAACACTGAAGCTTTCTTT
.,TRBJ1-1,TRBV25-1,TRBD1,CASQGAIDSNTEAFF,TGTGCCAGCCAGGGGGCAATCGACTCGAACACTGAAGCTTTCTTT
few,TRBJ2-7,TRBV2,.,CASRVGLSEQYF,TGTGCCAGCAGGGTGGGGTTAAGCGAGCAGTACTTC
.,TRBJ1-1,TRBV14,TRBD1,CASSPGQLNTEAFF,TGTGCCAGCAGCCCGGGACAGCTGAACACTGAAGCTTTCTTT
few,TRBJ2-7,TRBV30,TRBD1,CAWSDGTGIYEQYF,TGTGCCTGGAGCGATGGGACAGGGATCTACGAGCAGTACTTC
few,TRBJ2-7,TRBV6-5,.,CASRRDRTTEQYF,TGTGCCAGCAGGAGAGACAGGACGACTGAGCAGTACTTC
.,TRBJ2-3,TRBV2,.,CASSDARATDTQYF,TGTGCCAGCAGTGACGCCAGGGCCACAGATACGCAGTATTTT